This T cell receptor (beta chain) appears in the sequencing data of a study of cytomegalovirus exposure and HLA in healthy donors. In regard to this clone: The antigen is not known. Within the sample, other DNA sequences also encode this same CDR3.

Study conclusions and caveats: The study labeled 150 to 200 TCR beta chains cytomegalovirus-associated. Prior analysis indicated that the majority of TCR beta V segments exhibited productivity approximately 87% or approximately 30% of the time. In a later analysis, DRB1 alleles had the most associated TCRs; HLA-C alleles the fewest.

PCR amplification relied on 60 Vbeta primers (plus 13 Jbeta primers). Using immunoSEQ multiplex PCR, the repertoire was profiled, and TCRdb retains in-frame clones only, with some absent. This sample has roughly 120,000 clones, with 70% found just once. The CDR3 runs to 15 residues. Germline values: CDR1 MNHEY, CDR2 SVGAGI. With 7 bases removed from V and 8 bases from J, the gap between germline ends came to 23 bases. This chain joins TRBV6-5 and TRBJ1-2; D may be TRBD1 (6 bases). The sequencing sample was made of PBMCs. The clonotype originates from a young man in good health and CMV-seropositive. In DNA, the CDR3 is TGTGCCAGCATAGGAGGGGGGGGCGCGAGGCCCGGCTACACCTTC. This codes for CASIGGGGARPGYTF.